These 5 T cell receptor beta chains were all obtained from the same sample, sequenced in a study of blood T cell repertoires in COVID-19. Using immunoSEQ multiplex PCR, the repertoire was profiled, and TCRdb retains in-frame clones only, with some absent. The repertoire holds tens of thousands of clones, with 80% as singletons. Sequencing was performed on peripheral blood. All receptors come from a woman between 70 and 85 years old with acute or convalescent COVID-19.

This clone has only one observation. This CDR3 reads CASSYTSGGTYNEQFF. In DNA, the CDR3 is TGTGCCAGCAGTTACACTAGCGGGGGAACCTACAATGAGCAGTTCTTC. The chain combines TRBV6-5 with TRBJ2-1, with 11 bases identical to TRBD2. The V segment lost 2 bases and the J segment 2 bases; nucleotides outside the gene matches: 2. The CDR3 runs to 16 residues. Germline-derived CDR1 and CDR2 are MNHEY and SVGAGI.

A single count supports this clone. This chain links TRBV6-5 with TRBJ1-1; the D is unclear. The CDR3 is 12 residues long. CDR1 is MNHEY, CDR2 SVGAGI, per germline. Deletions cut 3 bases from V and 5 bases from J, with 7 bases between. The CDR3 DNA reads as TGTGCCAGCAGTTATGGAGGGACTGAAGCTTTCTTT. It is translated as CASSYGGTEAFF.

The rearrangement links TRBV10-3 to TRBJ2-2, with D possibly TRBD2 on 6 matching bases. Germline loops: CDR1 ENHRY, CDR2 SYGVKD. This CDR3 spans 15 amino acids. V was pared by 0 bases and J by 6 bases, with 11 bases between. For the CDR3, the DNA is TGTGCCATCAGTGAGTCGACTAGAGTCCCCGGGGAGCTGTTTTTT. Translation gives CAISESTRVPGELFF.

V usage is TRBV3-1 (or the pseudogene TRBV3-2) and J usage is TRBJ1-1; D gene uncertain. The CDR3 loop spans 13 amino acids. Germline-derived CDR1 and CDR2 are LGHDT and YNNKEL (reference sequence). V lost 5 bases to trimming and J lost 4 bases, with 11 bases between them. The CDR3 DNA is TGTGCCAGCAGCTCAACCCGGGGCACTGAAGCTTTCTTT. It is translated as CASSSTRGTEAFF.

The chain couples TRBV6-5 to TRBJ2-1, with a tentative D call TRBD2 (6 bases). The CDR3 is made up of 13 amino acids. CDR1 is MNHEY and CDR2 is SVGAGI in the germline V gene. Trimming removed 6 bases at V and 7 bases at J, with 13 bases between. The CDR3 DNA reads TGTGCCAGCAGCGGGGGACGAGGGAATGAGCAGTTCTTC. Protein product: CASSGGRGNEQFF.